The 6 T cell receptor beta chains in this list originate from one sample, sequenced in a study of blood T cell repertoires in COVID-19. The assay was immunoSEQ multiplex PCR, and TCRdb's table has in-frame clones only and misses some. The sample consists of 250,000 to 300,000 clones, approximately 90% of them appearing once. The sample comprised peripheral blood. The origin of the receptors is a woman in her 50s who had recovered from COVID-19.

The V call is TRBV18, the J call TRBJ1-5, with D possibly TRBD1 on 5 matching bases. This CDR3 contains 16 residues. V lost 3 bases to trimming and J lost 3 bases, with 15 bases between them. Per germline, CDR1 KGHSH and CDR2 LQKENI. In nucleotides, the CDR3 is TGTGCCAGCTCACCGGTCGCGGGGACCCTCAATCAGCCCCAGCATTTT. Translated: CASSPVAGTLNQPQHF.

This clone occurred a few times. The chain is built from TRBV15 and TRBJ1-2; D uncertain. Germline V gives CDR1 LNHNV, CDR2 YYDKDF (reference sequence). CDR3 length: 15 amino acids. V dropped 1 base and J dropped 4 bases, with 13 bases sitting between them. CDR3 amino acids: CATSRGGLSGYGYTF. The CDR3 region has the DNA TGTGCCACCAGCAGAGGAGGCCTTTCGGGCTATGGCTACACCTTC.

The gene calls are TRBV19 and TRBJ1-5; D may be TRBD1 (6 bases). The CDR3 extends over 15 amino acids. V gave up 4 bases and J gave up 0 bases, with 10 bases separating them. Per germline, CDR1 LNHDA and CDR2 SQIVND (reference sequence). The CDR3 DNA reads TGTGCCAGTAGTAACACAGGGTTTAGCAATCAGCCCCAGCATTTT. It specifies CASSNTGFSNQPQHF.

The chain is built from TRBV10-3 and TRBJ1-3, with D tentatively TRBD1 (6 bases). V was cut by 3 bases and J by 4 bases, with 7 bases left in between. CDR1 ENHRY and CDR2 SYGVKD come from the germline V gene. The CDR3 totals 13 residues. CDR3 DNA: TGTGCCATCAGTGACGGACAGGGAAACACCATATATTTT. It codes for CAISDGQGNTIYF.

This chain connects TRBV19 to TRBJ1-2; no clear D. Trimming pared 3 bases from V and 6 bases from J, leaving 11 bases between. From germline, CDR1 is LNHDA and CDR2 SQIVND (reference sequence). The CDR3 contains 13 residues. The CDR3 sequence: CASSIILGDGYTF. The CDR3 coding sequence is TGTGCCAGTAGTATTATCCTGGGAGATGGCTACACCTTC. The full variable domain, completed using reference TRBV19 and TRBJ1-2, is DGGITQSPKYLFRKEGQNVTLSCEQNLNHDAMYWYRQDPGQGLRLIYYSQIVNDFQKGDIAEGYSVSREKKESFPLTVTSAQKNPTAFYLCASSIILGDGYTFGSGTRLTVV.

The V gene is TRBV19, the J gene TRBJ2-5; TRBD1 aligns across 10 bases. Looked up from germline, CDR1 is LNHDA and CDR2 is SQIVND (reference sequence). V was pared by 5 bases and J by 2 bases, with 11 bases of the junction left unmatched. This CDR3 has 17 amino acids. The CDR3, as DNA: TGTGCCAGTAGTTCACCCCGGGGGACAGGGGTTCAAGAGACCCAGTACTTC. Its protein is CASSSPRGTGVQETQYF.